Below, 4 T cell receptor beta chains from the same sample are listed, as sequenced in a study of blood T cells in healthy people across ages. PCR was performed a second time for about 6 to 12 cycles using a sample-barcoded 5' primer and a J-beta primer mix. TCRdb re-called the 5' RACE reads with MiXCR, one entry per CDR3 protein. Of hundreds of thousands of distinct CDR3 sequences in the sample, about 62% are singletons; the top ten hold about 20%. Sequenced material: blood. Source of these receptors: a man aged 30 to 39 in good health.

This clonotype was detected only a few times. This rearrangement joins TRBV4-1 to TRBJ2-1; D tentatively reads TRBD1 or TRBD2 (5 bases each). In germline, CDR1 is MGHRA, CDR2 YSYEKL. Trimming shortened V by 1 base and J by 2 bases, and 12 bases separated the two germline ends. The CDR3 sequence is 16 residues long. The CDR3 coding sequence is TGCGCCAGCAGCCAAGGAGGGACGAAGCCCTACAATGAGCAGTTCTTC. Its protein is CASSQGGTKPYNEQFF.

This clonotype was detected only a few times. The CDR3 sequence is CAWSPEPIAQYF. The CDR3 DNA is TGTGCCTGGAGTCCTGAACCCATCGCCCAGTACTTC. This chain joins TRBV30 and TRBJ2-5; no firm D call. Deletions cut 2 bases from V and 9 bases from J, with 13 bases between. The CDR3 length is 12 residues. Per the germline V gene, CDR1 is GTSNPN and CDR2 is SVGIG (reference sequence).

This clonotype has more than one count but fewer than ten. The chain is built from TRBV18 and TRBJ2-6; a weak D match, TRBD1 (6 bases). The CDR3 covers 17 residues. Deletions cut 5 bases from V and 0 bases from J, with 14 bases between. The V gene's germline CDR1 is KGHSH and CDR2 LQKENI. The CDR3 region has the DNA TGTGCCAGCTCAGAAGGACAGCCCCGCTCTGGGGCCAACGTCCTGACTTTC. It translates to CASSEGQPRSGANVLTF.

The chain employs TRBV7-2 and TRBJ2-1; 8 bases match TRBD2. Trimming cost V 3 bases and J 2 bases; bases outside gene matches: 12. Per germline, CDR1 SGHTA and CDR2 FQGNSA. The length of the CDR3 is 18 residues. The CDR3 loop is CASSLNSVVAGPYNEQFF. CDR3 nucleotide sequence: TGTGCCAGCAGCTTGAATAGCGTCGTAGCGGGGCCCTACAATGAGCAGTTCTTC.